This section outlines one T cell receptor (beta chain) sequence together with its context. Clones were read by immunoSEQ multiplex PCR, and TCRdb kept only the in-frame ones, dropping some. The sample holds about 130,000 clones, 80% to 95% seen once. Trimming pared 4 bases from V and 3 bases from J, leaving 14 bases between. The CDR3 has 15 residues. CDR1 is SGDLS, CDR2 YYNGEE, per germline. The sample belongs to a study of control samples from healthy donors and cancer patients. This TCR derives from a man aged 18 to 35 in good health. This sequence joins TRBV9 and TRBJ2-4, with D tentatively TRBD2 (6 bases). The sequenced material came from blood. The CDR3 sequence: CASSPSWGDKNIQYF. The DNA of the CDR3 is TGTGCCAGCAGCCCATCTTGGGGGGACAAAAACATTCAGTACTTC.